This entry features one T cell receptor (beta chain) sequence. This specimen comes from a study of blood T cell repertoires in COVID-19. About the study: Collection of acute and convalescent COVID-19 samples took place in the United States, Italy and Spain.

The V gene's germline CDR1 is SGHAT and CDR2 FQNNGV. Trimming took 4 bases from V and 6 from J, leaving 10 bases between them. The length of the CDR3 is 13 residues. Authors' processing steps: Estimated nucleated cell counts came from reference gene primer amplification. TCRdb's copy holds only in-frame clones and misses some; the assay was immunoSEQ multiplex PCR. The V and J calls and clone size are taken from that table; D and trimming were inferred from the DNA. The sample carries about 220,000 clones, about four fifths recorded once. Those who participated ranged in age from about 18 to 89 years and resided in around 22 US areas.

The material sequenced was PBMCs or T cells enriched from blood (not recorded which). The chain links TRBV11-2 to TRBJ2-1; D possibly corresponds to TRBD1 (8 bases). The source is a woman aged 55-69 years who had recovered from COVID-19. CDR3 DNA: TGTGCCAGCAGCTACAGGGGGGGCAATGAGCAGTTCTTC. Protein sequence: CASSYRGGNEQFF.